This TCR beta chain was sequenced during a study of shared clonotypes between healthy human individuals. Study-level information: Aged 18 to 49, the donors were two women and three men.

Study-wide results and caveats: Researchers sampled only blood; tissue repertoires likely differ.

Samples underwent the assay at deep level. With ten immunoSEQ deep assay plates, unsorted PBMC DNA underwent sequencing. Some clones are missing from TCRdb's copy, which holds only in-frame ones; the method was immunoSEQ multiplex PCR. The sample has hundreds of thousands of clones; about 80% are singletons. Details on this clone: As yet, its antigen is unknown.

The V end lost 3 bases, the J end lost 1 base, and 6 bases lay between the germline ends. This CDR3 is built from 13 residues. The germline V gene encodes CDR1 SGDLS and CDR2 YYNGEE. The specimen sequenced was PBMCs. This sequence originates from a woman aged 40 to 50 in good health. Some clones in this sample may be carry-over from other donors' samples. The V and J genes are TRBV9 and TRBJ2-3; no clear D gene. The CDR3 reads CASSAAGTDTQYF. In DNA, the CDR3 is TGTGCCAGCAGCGCGGCGGGCACAGATACGCAGTATTTT.